The 30 T cell receptor beta chains below come from one sample, sequenced in a study of shared clonotypes between healthy human individuals. Clones were sequenced by immunoSEQ multiplex PCR, and TCRdb holds only the in-frame ones, with some missing. The data hold approximately 2.4 million clones, with almost 96% observed a single time. The material sequenced was naive CD4+ T cells sorted from blood. The subset was: CD45RA+ positively selected. The receptors shown here come from a man between 18 and 35 years old in good health.

The chain combines TRBV5-4 with TRBJ1-6, with 8 positions matching TRBD1. J gave up 10 bases and V 6 bases, and 9 bases lay outside the gene matches. The CDR3 length is 14 residues. Germline CDR1 and CDR2: SGHNT and YYREEE (reference sequence). The CDR3 here is CASNQQGDGSPLHF. CDR3 nucleotide sequence: TGTGCCAGCAACCAACAGGGGGACGGCTCACCCCTCCACTTT.

The chain combines TRBV9 with TRBJ2-7; D unresolved. The ends were cut back, 1 base at V and 1 base at J, with 21 bases in the middle. The CDR3 has 18 residues. From germline, CDR1 is SGDLS and CDR2 YYNGEE. For the CDR3, the DNA is TGTGCCAGCAGCGTAACCCAAGGAGTGGCAGCCCCTTCCTACGAGCAGTACTTC. Translated: CASSVTQGVAAPSYEQYF.

The J gene is TRBJ2-7, the V gene TRBV18; TRBD1 is a possible D gene (5 bases). Germline lookup yields CDR1 KGHSH and CDR2 LQKENI. The CDR3 has 12 residues. V gave up 5 bases and J gave up 5 bases, with 10 bases separating them. CDR3 in DNA: TGTGCCAGCTCAGCCGACAGAAACGAGCAGTACTTC. It encodes CASSADRNEQYF.

The rearrangement uses TRBV7-5 and TRBJ1-6; TRBD1, the table's D call, lacks a check against the DNA. TRBV7-5 represents a pseudogene. This CDR3 has 15 residues. The CDR3 region has the DNA TGTGCCAGAAGCTTAGGTGGTCCAGGGAATTCACCCCTCCACTTT. Amino acid sequence: CARSLGGPGNSPLHF.

The gene calls are TRBV9 and TRBJ1-6, with D perhaps matching TRBD1 (5 bases). Germline CDR1 and CDR2: SGDLS and YYNGEE. V lost 0 bases and J 6 bases, leaving 10 bases between the germline ends. This CDR3 has 15 amino acids. In DNA form, the CDR3 reads TGTGCCAGCAGCGTAGGAGGCAGGGCTAATTCACCCCTCCACTTT. It codes for CASSVGGRANSPLHF.

This clone was detected once. The chain employs TRBV10-2 and TRBJ2-7, with 10 bases fitting TRBD2. The J segment lost 0 bases and the V segment lost 6 bases, leaving 5 bases of the junction unmatched. The CDR3 has 15 amino acids. Germline CDR1 and CDR2: WSHSY and SAAADI. CDR3 protein: CASRRLAGSSYEQYF. The CDR3 DNA sequence: TGCGCCAGCAGGCGACTAGCGGGCAGCTCCTACGAGCAGTACTTC.

This clone was seen only once. The J gene is TRBJ2-7, the V gene TRBV6-5, with D perhaps TRBD2 (6 bases). Germline assignment: CDR1 MNHEY and CDR2 SVGAGI. The CDR3 totals 14 residues. Trimming took off 8 bases at V and 5 bases at J, with 19 bases between the two ends. The CDR3 here is CASGLGGKPNEQYF. The CDR3 DNA follows: TGTGCCAGCGGTTTAGGAGGGAAGCCCAACGAGCAGTACTTC.

V and J are TRBV12-5 and TRBJ2-7; TRBD1 agrees at 7 bases. Trimming cost V 6 bases and J 3 bases; bases outside gene matches: 14. Per the germline V gene, CDR1 is LGHNT and CDR2 is FRNRAP. The CDR3 sequence is 16 residues long. The CDR3 DNA sequence: TGTGCTAGTGGATCACAGGGGCCCCTTCGATACTACGAGCAGTACTTC. It encodes CASGSQGPLRYYEQYF.

V usage is TRBV5-1 and J usage is TRBJ1-2, with 8 bases lining up with TRBD1. With 0 bases clipped from V and 2 bases from J, the junction kept 12 bases outside the gene matches. The CDR3 length is 18 residues. Germline assignment: CDR1 SGHRS and CDR2 YFSETQ. This CDR3 is CASSLALATQGANYGYTF. The DNA of the CDR3 is TGCGCCAGCAGCTTGGCCCTGGCAACCCAGGGGGCGAACTATGGCTACACCTTC.

The gene calls are TRBV6-5 and TRBJ1-2; weak D call: TRBD1 (6 bases). V was shortened by 5 bases and J by 4 bases, with 14 bases between the two germline ends. Germline-derived CDR1 and CDR2 are MNHEY and SVGAGI. The CDR3 runs 14 residues. CDR3 DNA: TGTGCCAGCAGTCCTGCTGACAGGCCCTATGGCTACACCTTC. Amino acid sequence: CASSPADRPYGYTF.

The V gene is TRBV28, the J gene TRBJ1-4; 7 nucleotides match TRBD1. Looked up from germline, CDR1 is MDHEN and CDR2 is SYDVKM. The CDR3 length is 15 residues. With V trimmed by 7 bases and J by 8 bases, 13 bases remained unmatched. The CDR3 region is CASTSTTGVGEKLFF. The CDR3 region has the DNA TGTGCCAGCACATCGACCACAGGGGTGGGGGAAAAACTGTTTTTT.

The chain is built from TRBV4-2 and TRBJ1-1, with 9 bases fitting TRBD1. J lost 7 bases, V lost 1 base, and 4 bases had no gene match. Germline CDR1 and CDR2: LGHNA and YNFKEQ. This CDR3 is 14 amino acids long. This chain's CDR3 is CASSQGDRVIEAFF. CDR3 bases: TGTGCCAGCAGCCAAGGGGACAGGGTTATTGAAGCTTTCTTT.

The rearrangement uses TRBV27 and TRBJ1-1; a weak D match, TRBD1 (6 bases). The V gene lost 11 bases and the J gene lost 1 base, with 20 bases spanning the gap. The CDR3 has 15 amino acids. Germline lookup yields CDR1 MNHEY and CDR2 SMNVEV (reference sequence). CDR3 in amino acids: CASTRMGGRNTEAFF. CDR3 nucleotide sequence: TGTGCCTCCACCAGAATGGGGGGCCGGAACACTGAAGCTTTCTTT.

The chain carries TRBV25-1 and TRBJ2-7; no reliable D call. The length of the CDR3 is 13 residues. CDR1 and CDR2 (germline): MGHDK, SYGVNS. V shed 1 base and J shed 4 bases, with 8 bases lying between them. CDR3 coding DNA: TGTGCCAGCAGTGAATGGCAGAAATACGAGCAGTACTTC. Amino acids: CASSEWQKYEQYF.

V usage is TRBV6-5 and J usage is TRBJ1-2; D is unresolved. V was trimmed by 7 bases and J by 8 bases, leaving 20 bases between them. This CDR3 has 14 residues. Germline-derived CDR1 and CDR2 are MNHEY and SVGAGI. The CDR3 sequence is CASTFLGRVTGYTF. DNA of the CDR3: TGTGCCAGCACCTTTCTGGGGAGGGTGACGGGCTACACCTTC.

The gene calls are TRBV5-4 and TRBJ2-3, with D unresolved. The CDR3 spans 13 residues. V was cut by 3 bases and J by 6 bases, with 11 bases left in between. Germline V gene lookup returns CDR1 SGHNT and CDR2 YYREEE (reference sequence). The CDR3 sequence is CASSSDGPDTQYF. The CDR3 DNA is TGTGCCAGCAGCTCGGACGGACCCGATACGCAGTATTTT.

This clone was detected once. The chain recombines TRBV7-6 with TRBJ2-3, with D unclear. This CDR3 comprises 13 residues. Trimming cost V 1 base and J 1 base, with 3 bases left between them. CDR1 SGHVS and CDR2 FNYEAQ come from the germline V gene. The CDR3, as DNA: TGTGCCAGCAGCTTAGAGGGCACAGATACGCAGTATTTT. It specifies CASSLEGTDTQYF.

The chain uses TRBV28 and TRBJ2-7; tentative D call: TRBD2 (6 bases). The CDR3 is made up of 13 amino acids. V was pared by 2 bases and J by 5 bases, with 10 bases between. Germline CDR1 and CDR2: MDHEN and SYDVKM. The CDR3 spells CASSLGGQDEQYF. CDR3 in DNA: TGTGCCAGCAGTTTAGGAGGGCAGGACGAGCAGTACTTC.

The chain is built from TRBV9 and TRBJ1-5; TRBD1 aligns across 9 bases. In germline, CDR1 is SGDLS, CDR2 YYNGEE. This CDR3 spans 15 amino acids. The trim removed 4 bases at V and 1 base at J, leaving 3 bases unmatched. The CDR3: CASSPGTGSNQPQHF. The CDR3 nucleotides read TGTGCCAGCAGCCCCGGGACAGGGAGCAATCAGCCCCAGCATTTT.

This clone was found a few times. The same CDR3 can be traced to other DNA sequences in this sample. This chain connects TRBV2 to TRBJ2-2; no reliable D call. The CDR3 is made up of 13 amino acids. V shed 4 bases and J shed 1 base, with 4 bases lying between them. Germline lookup yields CDR1 SNHLY and CDR2 FYNNEI. CDR3 in DNA: TGTGCCAGCAGTGGGGAGAACACCGGGGAGCTGTTTTTT. It specifies CASSGENTGELFF.

The chain recombines TRBV11-1 with TRBJ1-5; D remains unclear. V lost 5 bases and J lost 0, with 11 bases in between. In germline, CDR1 is SGHAT, CDR2 FQDESV (reference sequence). The CDR3 spans 15 residues. The CDR3 nucleotides are TGTGCCAGCAGCCCGGACGGGAATAGCAATCAGCCCCAGCATTTT. This sequence encodes CASSPDGNSNQPQHF.

The CDR3 nucleotides are TGTGCCAGCAGCTTAGGACTGGGGGTCTACGAGCAGTACTTC. It translates to CASSLGLGVYEQYF. The gene calls are TRBV7-2 and TRBJ2-7; either TRBD1 or TRBD2 may supply D (5 bases each). Germline CDR1 and CDR2: SGHTA and FQGNSA. CDR3 size: 14 residues. V was trimmed by 1 base and J by 3 bases, leaving 10 bases between them.

The chain has TRBV7-8 and TRBJ2-3; D remains unclear. The germline CDR1 and CDR2 sequences are SGHVS and FQNEAQ. The CDR3 spans 13 residues. V shed 3 bases and J shed 6 bases, with 10 bases lying between them. CDR3 sequence: CASSFGVGDTQYF. CDR3 bases: TGTGCCAGCAGCTTCGGTGTCGGGGATACGCAGTATTTT. The full variable domain, its missing parts supplied by reference TRBV7-8 and TRBJ2-3, is GAGVSQSPRYKVAKRGQDVALRCDPISGHVSLFWYQQALGQGPEFLTYFQNEAQLDKSGLPSDRFFAERPEGSVSTLKIQRTQQEDSAVYLCASSFGVGDTQYFGPGTRLTVL.

As concerns this clone: Distinct nucleotide sequences in the sample also encode this CDR3. The genes are TRBV7-2 and TRBJ2-5; no clear D. Germline CDR1 and CDR2: SGHTA and FQGNSA. The length of the CDR3 is 13 residues. V was pared by 1 base and J by 3 bases, with 6 bases between. CDR3 in amino acids: CASSLVREETQYF. In DNA, the CDR3 is TGTGCCAGCAGCTTAGTACGTGAAGAGACCCAGTACTTC.

Of note for this clone: This sample also contains other DNA sequences that code for the same CDR3. The V and J genes are TRBV10-3 and TRBJ1-1; 9 bases agree with TRBD1. The CDR3 runs to 14 residues. In germline, CDR1 is ENHRY, CDR2 SYGVKD. After removal of 6 bases from V and 1 base from J, the junction contained 3 bases not matched to a gene. CDR3 coding DNA: TGTGCCATCAGGGGACAGGGAGGGAACACTGAAGCTTTCTTT. It yields the protein CAIRGQGGNTEAFF.

The rearrangement joins TRBV28 to TRBJ2-7; D is tentatively TRBD1 or TRBD2 (6 bases each). Looked up from germline, CDR1 is MDHEN and CDR2 is SYDVKM. V was clipped by 9 bases and J by 2 bases, with 20 bases between them. This CDR3 contains 15 residues. The CDR3: CASLGGSTGTYEQYF. The DNA for the CDR3 is TGTGCCAGTTTAGGGGGGTCGACGGGAACCTACGAGCAGTACTTC.

V usage is TRBV5-6 and J usage is TRBJ2-3, with a possible D match to TRBD1 (5 bases). V was pared by 0 bases and J by 1 base, with 9 bases between. Germline V gives CDR1 SGHDT, CDR2 YYEEEE. The CDR3 sequence is 15 residues long. The CDR3 loop is CASSLDLGRTDTQYF. CDR3 DNA: TGTGCCAGCAGCTTGGATCTGGGGCGCACAGATACGCAGTATTTT.

Here the CDR3 DNA reads TGCGCCAGCAGCTTGGTGGGAAACTTGGGAGATACGCAGTATTTT. Protein: CASSLVGNLGDTQYF. The chain has TRBV5-1 and TRBJ2-3; D is uncertain. The CDR3 sequence is 15 residues long. V was shortened by 0 bases and J by 5 bases, with 13 bases between the two germline ends. CDR1 is SGHRS, CDR2 YFSETQ, per germline. Full variable domain (remainder filled in from reference TRBV5-1 and TRBJ2-3): KAGVTQTPRYLIKTRGQQVTLSCSPISGHRSVSWYQQTPGQGLQFLFEYFSETQRNKGNFPGRFSGRQFSNSRSEMNVSTLELGDSALYLCASSLVGNLGDTQYFGPGTRLTVL.

The V call is TRBV7-2, the J call TRBJ2-5; no reliable D call. Germline-derived CDR1 and CDR2 are SGHTA and FQGNSA. The CDR3 is 13 residues long. Trimming shortened V by 2 bases and J by 0 bases, and 4 bases separated the two germline ends. This CDR3 is CASSLYNQETQYF. CDR3 nucleotides: TGTGCCAGCAGCTTATATAACCAAGAGACCCAGTACTTC.

V usage is TRBV5-1 and J usage is TRBJ2-7; perhaps TRBD2 as D (6 bases). With 0 bases removed from V and 0 bases from J, the gap between germline ends came to 10 bases. This CDR3 has 15 residues. Germline-derived CDR1 and CDR2 are SGHRS and YFSETQ. CDR3 nucleotides: TGCGCCAGCAGCTTGGGCGGGGTTAACTCCTACGAGCAGTACTTC. Translating it yields CASSLGGVNSYEQYF.